The text below deals with one T cell receptor beta chain. The entry originates in a study of ipilimumab plus nivolumab after autologous stem cell transplantation. Patients got ipilimumab 1 mg/kg beginning 14 to 28 days post-transplant. Clones were read by immunoSEQ multiplex PCR, and TCRdb kept only the in-frame ones, dropping some. Seen here are 9,400 or so clones, around two thirds observed once, and the top ten hold about 17%. This CDR3 region has 15 residues. CDR1 and CDR2 (germline): SNHLY, FYNNEI. V was pared by 0 bases and J by 2 bases, with 9 bases between. This TCR derives from a female donor with multiple myeloma. The chain joins TRBV2 to TRBJ2-3, with D possibly matching TRBD1 (6 bases). Sequenced here: PBMCs, sampled in a trial of ipilimumab plus nivolumab as post-transplant consolidation. The CDR3 loop reads CASSEAQGITDTQYF. CDR3 in DNA: TGTGCCAGCAGTGAAGCGCAGGGGATCACAGATACGCAGTATTTT.